These T cell receptor beta chains were read from a single sample in a study of cytomegalovirus exposure and HLA in healthy donors. Only in-frame clones appear in the TCRdb table, and some are missing; sequencing was by immunoSEQ multiplex PCR. Of 70,000 to 75,000 clones listed, 94% are singletons. The sample comprised PBMCs. The receptor source for this set is a woman aged 18-29 years in good health and CMV-seropositive. The CDR3 runs from the conserved cysteine through the conserved F or W. Each record gives: D gene, V gene, J gene, clone size, CDR3 DNA, CDR3 protein. D genes are given only for firm matches. A clone size is listed for some rows: how often the clone was seen (once, few, many), or a class if it is expanded.

.	TRBV4-1	TRBJ1-4	.	TGCGCCAGCAGCCAAGAGGGGAAGGGAGACAATGAAAAACTGTTTTTT	CASSQEGKGDNEKLFF
.	TRBV6-1	TRBJ1-2	.	TGTGCCAGCATCAGTCGAGAGGAGACTGGCTACACCTTC	CASISREETGYTF
.	TRBV7-2	TRBJ2-5	.	TGTGCCAGCAGCTTAGCCGGGAACCAAGAGACCCAGTACTTC	CASSLAGNQETQYF
.	TRBV2	TRBJ2-7	once	TGTGCCAGCAGCTGGGGCGGGCGGGGCGAGCAGTACTTC	CASSWGGRGEQYF
.	TRBV5-1	TRBJ2-5	.	TGCGCCAGCAGCTTTTTGCCCCGGGACTGGACGTACTTC	CASSFLPRDWTYF
.	TRBV6-6	TRBJ1-5	.	TGTGCCAGCAGTCCGAAATTGGGTCGGGTCGATCAGCCCCAGCATTTT	CASSPKLGRVDQPQHF
.	TRBV7-9	TRBJ1-2	.	TGTGCCAGCAGCCGCCAGGGTGTAGGTGTGGACTATGGCTACACCTTC	CASSRQGVGVDYGYTF
.	TRBV6-5	TRBJ1-1	few	TGTGCCAGCAGGACTCAGGGGACTGAAGCTTTCTTT	CASRTQGTEAFF
.	TRBV6-1	TRBJ1-2	.	TGTGCCAGCAGTGAACTGCTAGACCCCAGTGGCTACACCTTC	CASSELLDPSGYTF
.	TRBV11-2	TRBJ1-3	.	TGTGCCAGCAGCTTAGTTGCGGGGGTCGTTGGAAACACCATATATTTT	CASSLVAGVVGNTIYF
TRBD2	TRBV2	TRBJ2-1	.	TGTGCCAGCAGGCTAGCGGGAATCTACAATGAGCAGTTCTTC	CASRLAGIYNEQFF
.	TRBV28	TRBJ1-5	.	TGTGCCAGCAGTTTAAGGGGACAAAGGTTTCAGAGTCAGCCCCAGCATTTT	CASSLRGQRFQSQPQHF
TRBD2	TRBV10-2	TRBJ2-1	.	TGCGCCACCGCGACTAGCGGGGCCCGGTATAATGAGCAGTTCTTC	CATATSGARYNEQFF
.	TRBV5-5	TRBJ2-7	.	TGTGCCAGCAGCTTGGGGGGGCAGGTCTACGAGCAGTACTTC	CASSLGGQVYEQYF
.	TRBV28	TRBJ2-2	.	TGTGCCAGCAGTCCGATGGAGTTTAACACCGGGGAGCTGTTTTTT	CASSPMEFNTGELFF
.	TRBV15	TRBJ1-3	.	TGTGCCACCAGCAGAAAAGCCCCAGGATTGCAGGGTTTTGGAAACACCATATATTTT	CATSRKAPGLQGFGNTIYF
.	TRBV28	TRBJ1-2	once	TGTGCCAGCAGTTTCGGGGGAACGGCGGGCTATGGCTACACCTTC	CASSFGGTAGYGYTF
TRBD1	TRBV6-1	TRBJ1-4	.	TGTGCCAGCAGTGACCCACAGGGGACTAATGAAAAACTGTTTTTT	CASSDPQGTNEKLFF
.	TRBV7-9	TRBJ1-1	.	TGTGCCAGCAGCTTAGGAGGGGAAGCTTTCTTT	CASSLGGEAFF
TRBD1	TRBV5-1	TRBJ2-3	.	TGCGCCAGCAGCCGAGGACAGGGGGCGACAGATACGCAGTATTTT	CASSRGQGATDTQYF
TRBD2	TRBV4-2	TRBJ2-7	few	TGTGCCAGCAGAAATACGGGACTAGTAAAGTACGAGCAGTACTTC	CASRNTGLVKYEQYF
.	TRBV5-6	TRBJ2-3	.	TGTGCCAGCAGCTTGCGGACTGGGGGCACAGATACGCAGTATTTT	CASSLRTGGTDTQYF
TRBD2	TRBV30	TRBJ2-7	.	TGTGCCTGGAGTCGTGGGCTAGCGGGGCGATCATGGGAGCAGTACTTC	CAWSRGLAGRSWEQYF
.	TRBV10-3	TRBJ1-1	.	TGTGCCATCAGTGCATTTGAAGGAGACACTGAAGCTTTCTTT	CAISAFEGDTEAFF